This TCR beta chain was recovered during a study of blood T cell repertoires in COVID-19. In germline, CDR1 is SGHRS, CDR2 YFSETQ. V lost 4 bases to trimming and J lost 9 bases; unmatched junction nucleotides: 7. The CDR3 contains 14 residues. The method was immunoSEQ multiplex PCR; TCRdb's version includes in-frame clones alone and lacks a portion of them. The sample carries 50,000 to 70,000 clones, 80% to 90% recorded once. The receptor comes from a woman aged 55-70 years with acute or convalescent COVID-19. The chain uses TRBV5-1 and TRBJ1-6; 7 bases match TRBD1. The specimen sequenced was peripheral blood. CDR3 amino acids: CASSRDSPPSPLHF. DNA for the CDR3: TGCGCCAGCAGCCGGGACAGCCCACCTTCACCCCTCCACTTT.